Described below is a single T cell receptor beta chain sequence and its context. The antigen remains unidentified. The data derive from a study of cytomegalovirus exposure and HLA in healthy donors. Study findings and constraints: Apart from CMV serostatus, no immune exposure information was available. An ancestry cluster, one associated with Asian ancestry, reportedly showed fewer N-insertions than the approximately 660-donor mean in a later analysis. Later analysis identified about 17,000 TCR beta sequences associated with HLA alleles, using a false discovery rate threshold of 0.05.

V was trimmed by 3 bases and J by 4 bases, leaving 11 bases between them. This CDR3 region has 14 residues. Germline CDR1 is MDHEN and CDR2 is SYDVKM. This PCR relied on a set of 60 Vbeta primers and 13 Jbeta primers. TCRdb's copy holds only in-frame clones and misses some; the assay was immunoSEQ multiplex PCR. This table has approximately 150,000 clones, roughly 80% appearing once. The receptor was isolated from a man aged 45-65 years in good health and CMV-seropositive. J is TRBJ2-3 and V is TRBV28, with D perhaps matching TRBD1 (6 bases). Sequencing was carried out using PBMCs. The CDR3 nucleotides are TGTGCCAGCAGTTTTGCCAGGGGTGCAGATACGCAGTATTTT. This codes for CASSFARGADTQYF.